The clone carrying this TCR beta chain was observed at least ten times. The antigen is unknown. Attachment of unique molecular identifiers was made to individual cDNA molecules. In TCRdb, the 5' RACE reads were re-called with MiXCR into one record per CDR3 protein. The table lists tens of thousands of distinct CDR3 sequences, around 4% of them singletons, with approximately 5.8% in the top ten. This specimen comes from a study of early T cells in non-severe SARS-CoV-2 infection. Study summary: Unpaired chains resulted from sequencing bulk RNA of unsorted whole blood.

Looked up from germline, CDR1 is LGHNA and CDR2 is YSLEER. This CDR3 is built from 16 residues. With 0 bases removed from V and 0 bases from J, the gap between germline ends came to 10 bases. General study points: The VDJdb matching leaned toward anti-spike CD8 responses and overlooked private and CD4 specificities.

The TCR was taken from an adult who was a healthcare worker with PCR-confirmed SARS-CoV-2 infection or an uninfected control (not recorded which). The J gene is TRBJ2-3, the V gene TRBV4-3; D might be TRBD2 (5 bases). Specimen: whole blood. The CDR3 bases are TGCGCCAGCAGCCAAGACAGCGGCTCTAGCACAGATACGCAGTATTTT. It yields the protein CASSQDSGSSTDTQYF.